These 6 T cell receptor beta chains originate from one sample sequenced in a study of T-cell reconstitution after alpha-beta-depleted transplantation in children. Unique molecular identifiers were built into the TCRbeta library. TCRdb processed the PCR reads anew with MiXCR; each CDR3 protein has one entry. Of over 150,000 distinct CDR3 sequences listed, about 6.6% were seen once; the top ten hold just over 5.5%. Sequenced material: PBMCs, taken before TCRalphabeta/CD19-depleted stem cell transplant. Receptors originate from a boy younger than 10 with acute lymphoblastic leukemia, due to receive a stem cell transplant.

The gene calls are TRBV29-1 and TRBJ1-4, with 12 nucleotides matching TRBD1. Looked up from germline, CDR1 is SQVTM and CDR2 is ANQGSEA. With 7 bases clipped from V and 8 bases from J, the junction kept 11 bases outside the gene matches. The CDR3 consists of 15 residues. The DNA of the CDR3 is TGCAGCGACGATAGGACCGGGACAGGGGGCGAAAAACTGTTTTTT. Amino acids: CSDDRTGTGGEKLFF.

The table lists this clonotype with many counts. The V and J genes are TRBV20-1 and TRBJ2-2, with D unresolved. CDR3 size: 17 residues. Germline CDR1 DFQATT, CDR2 SNEGSKA (reference sequence). Trimming pared 0 bases from V and 1 base from J, leaving 15 bases between. For the CDR3, the DNA is TGCAGTGCTAGAGATCATCTGGCGAAAGGGAACACCGGGGAGCTGTTTTTT. This gives the protein CSARDHLAKGNTGELFF.

This clonotype was counted only a few times. The chain uses TRBV11-3 and TRBJ2-3; unclear D gene. Germline loops: CDR1 SGHNT, CDR2 YENEEA. Between the trimmed V and J ends, which lost 4 bases and 8 bases, there was a span of 13 bases. CDR3 length: 13 residues. This chain's CDR3 is CASSSKSAATQYF. CDR3 bases: TGTGCCAGCAGCTCCAAATCGGCGGCTACGCAGTATTTT.

The sample holds a few counts of this clonotype. The V call is TRBV21-1, the J call TRBJ1-6; TRBD1, the table's D call, lacks a check against the DNA. TRBV21-1 is described as a pseudogene. The CDR3 totals 14 residues. CDR3 in amino acids: CASSSPGHSLPLHF. In DNA form, the CDR3 reads TGTGCCAGCAGCTCACCGGGACATTCGTTGCCCCTCCACTTT.

At least ten counts were recorded for this clonotype. The rearrangement links TRBV28 to TRBJ2-1; D is tentatively TRBD1 or TRBD2 (6 bases each). Germline CDR1 and CDR2: MDHEN and SYDVKM. This CDR3 is built from 15 residues. Trimming removed 8 bases at V and 3 bases at J, with 17 bases between. The CDR3 loop reads CASSGPGAYYNEQFF. In DNA, the CDR3 is TGTGCCAGCTCCGGCCCGGGGGCCTACTACAATGAGCAGTTCTTC.

The genes are TRBV20-1 and TRBJ1-4, with 7 bases that match TRBD1. The CDR3 has 14 amino acids. Germline loops: CDR1 DFQATT, CDR2 SNEGSKA (reference sequence). Trimming removed 3 bases from V and 5 bases from J; junction bases left unmatched: 6. In nucleotides, the CDR3 is TGCAGTGCTAGCCCGGGACAGATAAATGAAAAACTGTTTTTT. This translates into CSASPGQINEKLFF.